This T cell receptor (beta chain) comes out of a study of shared clonotypes between healthy human individuals. Trimming pared 0 bases from V and 4 bases from J, leaving 13 bases between. From germline, CDR1 is SGHDN and CDR2 FVKESK. The CDR3 is 15 amino acids. Only a few counts were recorded for this clone. Replicate PCRs run on sorted subsets employed roughly 190 ng DNA, 25,000 to 35,000 T cell genomes. Sequencing was performed with immunoSEQ multiplex PCR; in TCRdb, only in-frame clones are kept and a portion is missing. The table has roughly 720,000 clones, less than 95% seen once. Sequencing was performed on memory CD8+ T cells from PBMCs. The subset was: CD45RO+ cells pooled with CCR7-negative TemRA cells. The TCR comes from a man younger than 35 in good health. Some clones in this sample may be carry-over from other donors' samples. The chain combines TRBV14 with TRBJ2-7, with D unclear. The CDR3 bases are TGTGCCAGCAGCCAAGATGGGCAGTCGTGGTACGAGCAGTACTTC. Translation gives CASSQDGQSWYEQYF.